This T cell receptor (beta chain) was sequenced for a study of shared T cell receptors in the human thymus. Looked up from germline, CDR1 is SNHLY and CDR2 is FYNNEI. CDR3 length equals 14 residues. J gave up 5 bases and V 4 bases, and 7 bases lay outside the gene matches. Here immunoSEQ multiplex PCR was the method, and the copy in TCRdb shows in-frame clones only, minus some. The table records about 380,000 clones, 85% to 95% of them present only once. The sequence was obtained from a human donor. J is TRBJ2-7 and V is TRBV2; TRBD2 matches 8 bases. Material: thymocytes. CDR3 region: CASSVLAGINEQYF. CDR3 sequence (DNA): TGTGCCAGCAGTGTATTAGCGGGAATCAACGAGCAGTACTTC.